These T cell receptor beta chains were read from a single sample in a study of persistence of HIV-infected CD4 T cells. These TCRs are of unknown antigen specificity. Repertoires were generated with immunoSEQ multiplex PCR, while TCRdb's copy carries only in-frame clones and drops some. The profile covers around 7,500 clones, with 79% appearing a single time and approximately 70% taken by the ten largest. Material: CD4+ T cells sorted from PBMCs after approximately 20-hour stimulation, obtained from a patient who received antiretroviral therapy. The receptors were sampled from an adult woman with HIV who was CMV-seropositive. Each CDR3 is given with its conserved first and last residue. Fields, in order: J gene, clone size, D gene, V gene, CDR3 protein, CDR3 DNA. A D gene is named only where the DNA matches it firmly. Clone size, where shown, is once, few, many, or a class for clones that have expanded.

TRBJ1-4 | - | TRBD1 | TRBV5-4 | CASKAQGQGEEKLFF | TGTGCCAGCAAAGCCCAGGGACAGGGGGAAGAAAAACTGTTTTTT
TRBJ1-1 | few | TRBD1 | TRBV6-2/TRBV6-3 | CASSTGGQANTEAFF | TGTGCCAGCAGTACAGGGGGACAGGCGAACACTGAAGCTTTCTTT
TRBJ1-1 | - | - | TRBV11-1 | CASSLLWNTEAFF | TGTGCCAGCAGCTTATTGTGGAACACTGAAGCTTTCTTT
TRBJ1-2 | once | - | TRBV28 | CASSLLKGPGGYTF | TGTGCCAGCAGTTTATTGAAGGGTCCGGGCGGCTACACCTTC
TRBJ2-1 | - | - | TRBV5-4 | CASSSRTVDEQFF | TGTGCCAGCAGTTCTAGGACAGTAGATGAGCAGTTCTTC
TRBJ1-1 | - | - | TRBV7-8 | CASSAVGTEAFF | TGTGCCAGCAGCGCGGTGGGCACTGAAGCTTTCTTT
TRBJ2-4 | - | - | TRBV9 | CASSVAGGRETNIQYF | TGTGCCAGCAGCGTAGCGGGGGGCAGGGAAACAAACATTCAGTACTTC
TRBJ1-2 | few | - | TRBV4-1 | CASSQDGHRGLGYTF | TGCGCCAGCAGCCAAGATGGACATCGGGGCCTAGGCTACACCTTC
TRBJ1-2 | once | TRBD1 | TRBV6-2/TRBV6-3 | CASSRQGAEEAYGYTF | TGTGCCAGCAGTAGACAGGGAGCGGAGGAGGCCTATGGCTACACCTTC
TRBJ1-5 | - | - | TRBV28 | CASSYQGSHQPQHF | TGTGCCAGCAGTTATCAGGGATCCCATCAGCCCCAGCATTTT
TRBJ2-7 | - | - | TRBV9 | CASSVDPGPLEQYF | TGTGCCAGCAGCGTAGATCCGGGTCCCCTGGAGCAGTACTTC
TRBJ2-1 | - | - | TRBV7-9 | CASSTTVVGEQFF | TGTGCCAGCAGCACCACGGTGGTGGGTGAGCAGTTCTTC
TRBJ1-5 | medium-sized | - | TRBV4-3 | CASSQDLRGGNQPQHF | TGCGCCAGCAGCCAAGATCTCCGGGGGGGCAATCAGCCCCAGCATTTT
TRBJ2-2 | - | TRBD1 | TRBV19 | CASRILGQGNTGELFF | TGTGCCAGTAGGATATTGGGACAGGGAAACACCGGGGAGCTGTTTTTT
TRBJ2-7 | - | TRBD1 | TRBV6-5 | CASSARQGGSHEQYF | TGTGCCAGCAGCGCGCGACAGGGGGGCTCCCACGAGCAGTACTTC
TRBJ2-1 | - | TRBD1 | TRBV29-1 | CSVRGQVDEQFF | TGCAGCGTTAGGGGACAGGTCGATGAGCAGTTCTTC
TRBJ1-1 | - | - | TRBV30 | CAWKRLEVSTEAFF | TGTGCCTGGAAGAGGCTGGAGGTAAGCACTGAAGCTTTCTTT
TRBJ2-5 | once | TRBD2 | TRBV20-1 | CSASRLAGEGTQYF | TGCAGTGCTAGTAGACTAGCGGGGGAAGGGACCCAGTACTTC
TRBJ2-3 | - | TRBD2 | TRBV11-2 | CASSFGTSGSTDTQYF | TGTGCCAGCAGCTTCGGGACTAGCGGGAGTACAGATACGCAGTATTTT
TRBJ1-1 | - | - | TRBV16 | CASSQSGLKSEAFF | TGTGCCAGCAGCCAATCTGGCCTCAAATCTGAAGCTTTCTTT
TRBJ2-6 | few | - | TRBV2 | CASVAPGANVLTF | TGTGCCAGCGTCGCACCTGGGGCCAACGTCCTGACTTTC
TRBJ1-2 | few | TRBD1 | TRBV4-1 | CASSQVGQGFYGYTF | TGCGCCAGCAGCCAAGTGGGACAGGGGTTTTATGGCTACACCTTC
TRBJ2-7 | - | - | TRBV25-1 | CASSPTVDEQYF | TGTGCCAGCAGTCCTACAGTCGACGAGCAGTACTTC
TRBJ2-2 | - | - | TRBV19 | CASSMDGNTGELFF | TGTGCCAGTAGTATGGACGGGAACACCGGGGAGCTGTTTTTT
TRBJ1-1 | - | - | TRBV7-2 | CASSFGGIEWTRGTEAFF | TGTGCCAGCAGCTTTGGGGGGATCGAGTGGACACGCGGAACTGAAGCTTTCTTT
TRBJ2-7 | - | - | TRBV6-1 | CASSEGGRGTYEQYF | TGTGCCAGCAGTGAAGGGGGCCGAGGAACCTACGAGCAGTACTTC
TRBJ1-6 | few | TRBD1 | TRBV5-1 | CASRGTENNSPLHF | TGCGCCAGCAGGGGGACAGAAAATAATTCACCCCTCCACTTT
TRBJ1-2 | - | - | TRBV28 | CASRVKGLGYGYTF | TGTGCCAGCAGGGTTAAGGGGCTAGGGTATGGCTACACCTTC
TRBJ1-1 | few | - | TRBV2 | CASTRVENTEAFF | TGTGCCAGCACCAGGGTTGAGAACACTGAAGCTTTCTTT
TRBJ1-2 | - | - | TRBV19 | CASATGLADYTF | TGTGCCAGTGCTACAGGGCTTGCTGACTACACCTTC
TRBJ2-5 | few | - | TRBV3-1/TRBV3-2 | CASSHTEETQYF | TGTGCCAGCAGCCACACTGAAGAGACCCAGTACTTC
TRBJ1-1 | - | - | TRBV27 | CASSLFKEMNTEAFF | TGTGCCAGCAGTTTATTTAAGGAAATGAACACTGAAGCTTTCTTT
TRBJ2-1 | - | TRBD1 | TRBV10-3 | CAISEVGTGGEFF | TGTGCCATCAGTGAGGTTGGGACAGGGGGCGAGTTCTTC
TRBJ1-4 | - | - | TRBV18 | CASSPQRGKGEKLFF | TGTGCCAGCTCACCTCAGAGGGGCAAAGGGGAAAAACTGTTTTTT
TRBJ2-7 | - | - | TRBV7-2 | CASSLAKGSYEQYF | TGTGCCAGCAGCTTAGCGAAGGGGTCCTACGAGCAGTACTTC
TRBJ1-2 | - | TRBD1 | TRBV9 | CASSQGQVNYGYTF | TGTGCCAGCAGCCAGGGACAGGTTAACTATGGCTACACCTTC
TRBJ1-2 | - | - | TRBV2 | CASSARSGYTF | TGTGCCAGCAGCGCCCGGAGCGGCTACACCTTC
TRBJ2-7 | - | - | TRBV9 | CASSARGLSSYEQYF | TGTGCCAGCAGCGCAAGAGGTCTCAGCTCCTACGAGCAGTACTTC
TRBJ2-1 | few | - | TRBV6-1 | CASSEAAGGRIYSYNEQFF | TGTGCCAGCAGTGAAGCGGCAGGGGGGCGAATTTACTCTTACAATGAGCAGTTCTTC
TRBJ2-1 | - | - | TRBV11-3 | CASSPSTSNWGNEQFF | TGTGCCAGCAGCCCTTCTACTAGCAACTGGGGCAATGAGCAGTTCTTC
TRBJ2-1 | - | TRBD2 | TRBV3-1/TRBV3-2 | CASSQDWGGFEQFF | TGTGCCAGCAGCCAAGACTGGGGGGGGTTTGAGCAGTTCTTC
TRBJ2-7 | - | - | TRBV6-5 | CASSPTALPHEEQYF | TGTGCCAGCAGCCCCACGGCGTTACCCCACGAAGAGCAGTACTTC
TRBJ1-2 | - | - | TRBV4-3 | CASSQDIGRDYGYTF | TGCGCCAGCAGCCAAGATATCGGCAGGGACTATGGCTACACCTTC
TRBJ1-5 | - | TRBD1 | TRBV27 | CASSKRTGGNANQPQHF | TGTGCCAGCAGTAAGCGGACAGGGGGGAATGCGAATCAGCCCCAGCATTTT
TRBJ2-1 | - | - | TRBV6-5 | CASSYSGHGDNEQFF | TGTGCCAGCAGTTACTCGGGGCACGGGGACAATGAGCAGTTCTTC
TRBJ2-7 | - | - | TRBV29-1 | CSGQGSYEQYF | TGCAGCGGGCAGGGCTCCTACGAGCAGTACTTC
TRBJ1-6 | - | - | TRBV4-3 | CASSQVSGTALHF | TGCGCCAGCAGCCAAGTTTCAGGGACGGCCCTCCACTTT
TRBJ2-2 | few | - | TRBV11-3 | CASSHPTGELFF | TGTGCCAGCAGCCACCCCACCGGGGAGCTGTTTTTT
TRBJ2-5 | - | - | TRBV24-1 | CATSDSGRPQETQYF | TGTGCCACCAGTGATTCGGGCAGGCCGCAAGAGACCCAGTACTTC
TRBJ1-2 | few | TRBD1 | TRBV19 | CASSIPWDRIGYTF | TGTGCCAGTAGTATACCGTGGGACAGGATAGGCTACACCTTC
TRBJ1-4 | few | TRBD1 | TRBV7-8 | CASSLDRGQFEKLFF | TGTGCCAGCAGCCTTGACAGGGGGCAATTTGAAAAACTGTTTTTT